A single sample gave rise to the 28 T cell receptor beta chains below, sequenced in a study of CD8 T cells in Susac syndrome. Random hexamers were used to reverse transcribe the RNA input (about 0.45 to 1 ug). TCRdb re-derived calls from the immunoSEQ multiplex PCR reads in MiXCR, one entry per CDR3 protein. The table includes about 300,000 distinct CDR3 sequences, 75% to 85% detected once. The sequenced material came from CD8+ T cells from PBMCs. These receptors all stem from a human donor with multiple sclerosis.

V is TRBV6-2 or TRBV6-3 and J is TRBJ1-4; weak D call: TRBD1 (6 bases). The germline V and J ends were trimmed by 6 bases and 3 bases, with 11 bases remaining between them. The CDR3 extends over 14 amino acids. From germline, CDR1 is MNHEY and CDR2 SVGEGT. The CDR3 protein is CASRGWTANEKLFF. Written as DNA, the CDR3 is TGTGCCAGCAGGGGGTGGACAGCTAATGAAAAACTGTTTTTT.

V and J are TRBV28 and TRBJ2-7, with 9 bases aligning to TRBD1. The trim removed 2 bases at V and 3 bases at J, leaving 11 bases unmatched. Germline-derived CDR1 and CDR2 are MDHEN and SYDVKM. This CDR3 is 17 amino acids long. The CDR3 sequence is CASSLQHNRGPLYEQYF. For the CDR3, the DNA is TGTGCCAGCAGTTTACAGCACAACAGGGGGCCCCTCTACGAGCAGTACTTC.

This chain connects TRBV21-1 to TRBJ1-2; the table's TRBD1 call for D was not verified on the DNA. TRBV21-1 is flagged as a pseudogene. The CDR3 sequence is 14 residues long. The CDR3 protein is CASSKGGQIYGYTF. In nucleotides, the CDR3 is TGTGCCAGCAGCAAAGGGGGACAGATCTATGGCTACACCTTC.

This clonotype was observed a handful of times. This chain uses TRBV15 with TRBJ2-7; 11 bases line up with TRBD2. There are 15 residues in the CDR3. The V segment lost 3 bases and the J segment 3 bases; nucleotides outside the gene matches: 4. Germline loops: CDR1 LNHNV, CDR2 YYDKDF (reference sequence). In DNA form, the CDR3 reads TGTGCCACCAGCAGTTCTAGCGGGAGGCTCTACGAGCAGTACTTC. This encodes CATSSSSGRLYEQYF.

The chain links TRBV28 to TRBJ2-7; the D is unclear. Deletions cut 2 bases from V and 7 bases from J, with 9 bases between. CDR1 MDHEN and CDR2 SYDVKM come from the germline V gene. This CDR3 spans 12 amino acids. Here the CDR3 reads CASSLLGLEQYF. In nucleotides, the CDR3 is TGTGCCAGCAGTTTACTGGGTCTGGAGCAGTACTTC.

V and J are TRBV6-5 and TRBJ2-5; maybe TRBD1 (6 bases). Germline V gene lookup returns CDR1 MNHEY and CDR2 SVGAGI. V shed 4 bases and J shed 4 bases, with 10 bases lying between them. This CDR3 is 13 amino acids long. CDR3 region: CASSFGTLETQYF. The CDR3 DNA is TGTGCCAGCAGTTTCGGGACATTAGAGACCCAGTACTTC.

The chain has TRBV15 and TRBJ2-7, with no clear D. The length of the CDR3 is 13 residues. V lost 8 bases, J lost 1 base, and 12 bases lay in between. Germline CDR1 reads LNHNV; CDR2 reads YYDKDF (reference sequence). CDR3 sequence reads: CATETASSYEQYF. The CDR3 coding sequence is TGTGCCACCGAGACGGCATCTTCCTACGAGCAGTACTTC.

The V and J genes are TRBV5-5 and TRBJ1-2; D remains unclear. In germline, CDR1 is SGHKS, CDR2 YYEKEE (reference sequence). Trimming took off 0 bases at V and 2 bases at J, with 14 bases between the two ends. The CDR3 has 16 residues. The DNA for the CDR3 is TGTGCCAGCAGCTTGGGGACGGTTCAGTGGAACTATGGCTACACCTTC. Its translation: CASSLGTVQWNYGYTF.

V and J are TRBV27 and TRBJ1-3; D is possibly TRBD1 (5 bases). The V end was cut by 3 bases, the J end by 2 bases, with 20 bases between. Looked up from germline, CDR1 is MNHEY and CDR2 is SMNVEV (reference sequence). This CDR3 has 18 amino acids. The CDR3 region is CASSLIGPIGVTGNTIYF. CDR3 in DNA: TGTGCCAGCAGTTTGATCGGCCCAATAGGGGTTACTGGAAACACCATATATTTT.

This clonotype was seen more than once but under ten times. The chain joins TRBV4-3 to TRBJ2-7; 9 bases align to TRBD2. Germline V gene lookup returns CDR1 LGHNA and CDR2 YSLEER. The CDR3 sequence is 15 residues long. Losses at the gene ends were 4 bases for V and 5 bases for J; bases not matched to a gene: 9. The CDR3 DNA is TGCGCCAGCAGCCCGGTGGCGGGACTAGCAAACGAGCAGTACTTC. Translating gives CASSPVAGLANEQYF.

The CDR3 loop reads CASRMTGGTTEAFF. The CDR3 DNA reads TGTGCCAGCAGAATGACAGGGGGGACCACTGAAGCTTTCTTT. This rearrangement joins TRBV6-4 to TRBJ1-1, with 9 bases aligning to TRBD1. V lost 6 bases and J lost 4; bases outside the gene matches: 6. This CDR3 is built from 14 residues. In germline, CDR1 is MRHNA, CDR2 SNTAGT.

This chain uses TRBV7-9 with TRBJ1-5; D gene ambiguous. The CDR3 runs 15 residues. V was shortened by 3 bases and J by 5 bases, with 14 bases between the two germline ends. The germline V gene has CDR1 SEHNR and CDR2 FQNEAQ (reference sequence). The CDR3 region has the DNA TGTGCCAGCAGCTTCAATGGTCAGGCCGATCAGCCCCAGCATTTT. It yields the protein CASSFNGQADQPQHF.

V usage is TRBV19 and J usage is TRBJ2-1, with TRBD2 identical over 10 bases. Germline V gene sequence: CDR1 LNHDA, CDR2 SQIVND (reference sequence). The CDR3 runs 15 residues. V lost 3 bases to trimming and J lost 2 bases; unmatched junction nucleotides: 1. As DNA, the CDR3 is TGTGCCAGTAGTATGACTAGCGGGCCCTACAATGAGCAGTTCTTC. Protein product: CASSMTSGPYNEQFF. Full variable domain (remainder filled in from reference TRBV19 and TRBJ2-1): DGGITQSPKYLFRKEGQNVTLSCEQNLNHDAMYWYRQDPGQGLRLIYYSQIVNDFQKGDIAEGYSVSREKKESFPLTVTSAQKNPTAFYLCASSMTSGPYNEQFFGPGTRLTVL.

A single count supports this clonotype. Sequence at one end of the junction differs from germline and may be a read error. The rearrangement uses TRBV20-1 and TRBJ1-1, with TRBD1 as a possible D gene (5 bases). There are 13 residues in the CDR3. CDR1 is DFQATT, CDR2 SNEGSKA, per germline (reference sequence). For the CDR3, the DNA is TGCAGTGCCCCAGAGACAGTGAACACTGAAGGTTTCTTT. This sequence encodes CSAPETVNTEGFF.

The V gene is TRBV12-3 or TRBV12-4, the J gene TRBJ1-2; D is possibly TRBD1 (6 bases). The V end lost 7 bases, the J end lost 8 bases, and 23 bases lay between the germline ends. CDR3 length: 15 residues. In DNA, the CDR3 is TGTGCCAGCACCACCCCCCTTAGGGGGAAGGACGGCTACACCTTC. Translation: CASTTPLRGKDGYTF.

This chain uses TRBV28 with TRBJ2-7, with 9 bases aligning to TRBD2. The CDR3 has 15 residues. Germline CDR1 is MDHEN and CDR2 is SYDVKM. With 4 bases clipped from V and 2 bases from J, the junction kept 6 bases outside the gene matches. CDR3 residues: CASSYRLAVTYEQYF. The CDR3 DNA reads as TGTGCCAGCAGTTACCGACTAGCGGTGACCTACGAGCAGTACTTC.

This clonotype was counted only a few times. The J gene is TRBJ2-7, the V gene TRBV4-2, with 9 bases lining up with TRBD1. Per germline, CDR1 LGHNA and CDR2 YNFKEQ. This CDR3 is 18 amino acids long. The ends lost 0 bases at V and 1 base at J; junction bases unmatched: 10. The CDR3 DNA is TGTGCCAGCAGCCAAGAACCATGGTCGGGACAGGGATCCTACGAGCAGTACTTC. Translation gives CASSQEPWSGQGSYEQYF.

The chain combines TRBV4-1 with TRBJ2-3; tentatively, D is TRBD1 (5 bases). This CDR3 region has 13 residues. Germline V gene data show CDR1 as MGHRA and CDR2 as YSYEKL. The ends were cut back, 8 bases at V and 3 bases at J, with 12 bases in the middle. CDR3 DNA sequence: TGCGCCAGCCAAGACAGTGATACAGATACGCAGTATTTT. Translated, it gives CASQDSDTDTQYF.

The chain uses TRBV27 and TRBJ2-7; D is ambiguous. Trimming left V 6 bases short and J 4 bases short, with 13 bases between. From germline, CDR1 is MNHEY and CDR2 SMNVEV (reference sequence). The CDR3 has 13 amino acids. CDR3: CASRPVDGYEQYF. The CDR3 coding sequence is TGTGCCAGCAGGCCGGTGGACGGGTACGAGCAGTACTTC.

V usage is TRBV4-1 and J usage is TRBJ2-1; 14 bases align to TRBD2. The CDR3 has 21 residues. J gave up 4 bases and V 2 bases, and 16 bases lay outside the gene matches. The germline V gene encodes CDR1 MGHRA and CDR2 YSYEKL. The chain's CDR3 is CASSQTPGLAGAEQLYNEQFF. The DNA for the CDR3 is TGCGCCAGCAGCCAAACACCGGGACTAGCGGGAGCCGAACAGCTTTACAATGAGCAGTTCTTC.

For the CDR3, the DNA is TGCGCCAGCAGCCAAGAATCAGAAAAACTGTTTTTT. The encoded protein is CASSQESEKLFF. This sequence joins TRBV4-3 and TRBJ1-4; D not certain. The length of the CDR3 is 12 residues. Germline lookup yields CDR1 LGHNA and CDR2 YSLEER. The V end was cut by 0 bases, the J end by 8 bases, with 4 bases between.

The chain recombines TRBV15 with TRBJ2-1; 10 bases are a match to TRBD2. From germline, CDR1 is LNHNV and CDR2 YYDKDF (reference sequence). There are 17 residues in the CDR3. The ends lost 2 bases at V and 7 bases at J; junction bases unmatched: 11. The CDR3 sequence: CATSRSPGLAEGNEQFF. CDR3 coding DNA: TGTGCCACCAGCAGATCACCCGGACTAGCGGAGGGTAATGAGCAGTTCTTC. The full variable domain, in which reference TRBV15 and TRBJ2-1 provide the parts outside the CDR3, is DAMVIQNPRYQVTQFGKPVTLSCSQTLNHNVMYWYQQKSSQAPKLLFHYYDKDFNNEADTPDNFQSRRPNTSFCFLDIRSPGLGDTAMYLCATSRSPGLAEGNEQFFGPGTRLTVL.

This clonotype was counted ten times or more. The chain uses TRBV12-3 or TRBV12-4 and TRBJ2-7; 11 nucleotides line up with TRBD2. The CDR3 covers 15 residues. V lost 3 bases to trimming and J lost 0 bases; unmatched junction nucleotides: 1. The CDR3 DNA is TGTGCCAGCAGTTTCGGGACTAGCGGCTCCTACGAGCAGTACTTC. This sequence encodes CASSFGTSGSYEQYF.

The chain has TRBV4-3 and TRBJ2-1; TRBD1 agrees at 7 bases. V lost 2 bases and J lost 2; bases outside the gene matches: 9. Germline-derived CDR1 and CDR2 are LGHNA and YSLEER. The CDR3 runs to 17 residues. The CDR3 nucleotides are TGCGCCAGCAGCCAAAGTGCCGGCAGGGGGACCTACAATGAGCAGTTCTTC. Amino acid sequence: CASSQSAGRGTYNEQFF.

The V call is TRBV15, the J call TRBJ2-2; 7 bases fit TRBD1. This CDR3 is 16 amino acids long. The germline gives CDR1 LNHNV, CDR2 YYDKDF (reference sequence). V trimming: 11 bases; J trimming: 0 bases; junction bases outside the gene matches: 12. As DNA, the CDR3 is TGTGCCGCCTATCCCCCGGGGACAGCGAACACCGGGGAGCTGTTTTTT. Protein: CAAYPPGTANTGELFF.

The rearrangement links TRBV7-8 to TRBJ1-4; unclear D gene. The CDR3 has 15 amino acids. Germline-derived CDR1 and CDR2 are SGHVS and FQNEAQ. Trimming took 2 bases from V and 7 from J, leaving 14 bases between them. DNA of the CDR3: TGTGCCAGCAGCTTAACGGTGGTCTTCAGTGAAAAACTGTTTTTT. Translating it yields CASSLTVVFSEKLFF. Complete variable domain (other parts from reference TRBV7-8 and TRBJ1-4): GAGVSQSPRYKVAKRGQDVALRCDPISGHVSLFWYQQALGQGPEFLTYFQNEAQLDKSGLPSDRFFAERPEGSVSTLKIQRTQQEDSAVYLCASSLTVVFSEKLFFGSGTQLSVL.

V and J are TRBV29-1 and TRBJ2-5; 8 bases line up with TRBD1. The CDR3 runs to 12 residues. Trimming cost V 7 bases and J 7 bases; bases outside gene matches: 8. CDR1 and CDR2 (germline): SQVTM, ANQGSEA. The CDR3 reads CSARTGSGTQYF. In DNA, the CDR3 is TGCAGCGCCCGGACAGGGTCTGGGACCCAGTACTTC.

The V gene is TRBV7-9, the J gene TRBJ2-7; D tentatively reads TRBD1 or TRBD2 (5 bases each). The CDR3 has 15 amino acids. The ends were cut back, 5 bases at V and 2 bases at J, with 16 bases in the middle. The germline CDR1 and CDR2 sequences are SEHNR and FQNEAQ (reference sequence). As DNA, the CDR3 is TGTGCCAGCAGCGAAGCGGCCAAGGGGACCTACGAGCAGTACTTC. Translating gives CASSEAAKGTYEQYF.